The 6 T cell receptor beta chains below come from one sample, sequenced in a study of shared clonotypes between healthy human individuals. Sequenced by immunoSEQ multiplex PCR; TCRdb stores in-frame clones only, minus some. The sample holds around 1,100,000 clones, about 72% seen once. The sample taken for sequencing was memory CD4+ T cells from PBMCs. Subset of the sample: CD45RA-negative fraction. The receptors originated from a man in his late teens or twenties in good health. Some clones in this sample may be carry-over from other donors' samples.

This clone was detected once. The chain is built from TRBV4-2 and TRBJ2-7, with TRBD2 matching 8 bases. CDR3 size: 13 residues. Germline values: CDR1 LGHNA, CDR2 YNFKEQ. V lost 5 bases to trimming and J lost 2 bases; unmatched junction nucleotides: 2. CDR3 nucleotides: TGTGCCAGCAGCGAGCGGGAGCCCTACGAGCAGTACTTC. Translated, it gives CASSEREPYEQYF.

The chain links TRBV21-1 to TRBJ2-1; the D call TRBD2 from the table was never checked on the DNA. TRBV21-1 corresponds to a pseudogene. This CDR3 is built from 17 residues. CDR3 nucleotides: TGTGCCAGCAGCAAAGACTTGTTCCCTCCGGGATGGGATGAGCAGTTCTTC. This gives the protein CASSKDLFPPGWDEQFF.

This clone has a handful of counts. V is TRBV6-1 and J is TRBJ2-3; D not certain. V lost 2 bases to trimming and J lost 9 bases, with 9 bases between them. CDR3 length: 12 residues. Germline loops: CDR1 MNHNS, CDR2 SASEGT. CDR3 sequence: CASSEFLGTQYF. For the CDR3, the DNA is TGTGCCAGCAGTGAATTCTTAGGGACGCAGTATTTT.

CDR3 in amino acids: CSAGLAGSQYF. Here the CDR3 DNA reads TGCAGTGCTGGACTGGCGGGGTCGCAGTATTTT. The J gene is TRBJ2-3, the V gene TRBV20-1; possibly TRBD2 for D (6 bases). The CDR3 has 11 residues. Germline lookup yields CDR1 DFQATT and CDR2 SNEGSKA (reference sequence). Trimming stripped 5 bases from V and 10 bases from J, with 13 bases between.

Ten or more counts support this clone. DNA of the CDR3: TGTGCCAGCAGCACCATTAGGAGGGCCGAAGAGTATGGCTACACCTTC. Protein product: CASSTIRRAEEYGYTF. This chain links TRBV27 with TRBJ1-2, with unresolved D. Between the trimmed V and J ends, which lost 6 bases and 5 bases, there was a span of 22 bases. The germline CDR1 and CDR2 sequences are MNHEY and SMNVEV (reference sequence). The CDR3 covers 16 residues.

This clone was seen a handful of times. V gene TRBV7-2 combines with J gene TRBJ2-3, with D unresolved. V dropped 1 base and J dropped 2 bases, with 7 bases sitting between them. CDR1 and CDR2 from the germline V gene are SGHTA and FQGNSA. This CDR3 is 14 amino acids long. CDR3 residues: CASSLVRPTDTQYF. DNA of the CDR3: TGTGCCAGCAGCTTAGTCCGCCCCACAGATACGCAGTATTTT.